These T cell receptor beta chains were read from a single sample in a study of radiation and T cells in renal cell carcinoma. Profiling relied on immunoSEQ multiplex PCR, and the TCRdb table lists in-frame clones only, not all of them. This table holds 150,000 or so clones, roughly 89% found once. The sequences come from blood, collected from a patient whose treatment included radiotherapy and nephrectomy. The receptor source for this set is a woman aged 45-65 years with renal cell carcinoma. Each CDR3 is given with its conserved first and last residue. D genes are given only for firm matches. Clone sizes are given selectively: once, few, many, or a class where the clone is expanded.

DNA,CDR3,D,size,V,J
TGTGCCAGCAGTGCCCTGGGACTAGCGGGGGCCACCCAGTACTTC,CASSALGLAGATQYF,TRBD2,.,TRBV2,TRBJ2-5
TGCGCCAGCAGCCAAGTTCTCTCACGGGGCCCCTCCAATTCACCCCTCCACTTT,CASSQVLSRGPSNSPLHF,.,.,TRBV4-3,TRBJ1-6
TGTGCCAGCAGCCGCCGGTTTGCGGGGGTAGAGACCCAGTACTTC,CASSRRFAGVETQYF,TRBD2,.,TRBV11-3,TRBJ2-5
TGTGCCAGCAGCTTAATAGACAGGGGGCATGAGCAGTACTTC,CASSLIDRGHEQYF,TRBD1,.,TRBV5-4,TRBJ2-7
TGTGCCAGTAGTATAACGTTTAATCAGCCCCAGCATTTT,CASSITFNQPQHF,.,few,TRBV19,TRBJ1-5
TGTGCTAGTGGTTTGTCGAGTAATGATGAAAAACTGTTTTTT,CASGLSSNDEKLFF,.,.,TRBV12-5,TRBJ1-4
TGTGCCAGCAGCTCGGGACAGGGCTATCAGCCCCAGCATTTT,CASSSGQGYQPQHF,TRBD1,many,TRBV7-9,TRBJ1-5
TGCAGTGTATTCTCTAACTATGGCTACACCTTC,CSVFSNYGYTF,.,.,TRBV29-1,TRBJ1-2
TGCGCCAGCAGGACTGTGGGGGGAGAGCAGTACTTC,CASRTVGGEQYF,.,.,TRBV5-1,TRBJ2-7
TGTGCCAGCGGCGAAGGGGTCGGGGCTTTCTTT,CASGEGVGAFF,.,.,TRBV2,TRBJ1-1
TGTGCCAGCAGCGTAGATCAGGGGGCCTACTATGGCTACACCTTC,CASSVDQGAYYGYTF,TRBD1,.,TRBV9,TRBJ1-2
TGTGCCATCAGTGAGTCTACAGGGAGAGAGACCCAGTACTTC,CAISESTGRETQYF,.,.,TRBV10-3,TRBJ2-5
TGTGCCAGCAGCTTATCGTCCAGTCTTGAGCCCCAGCATTTT,CASSLSSSLEPQHF,.,.,TRBV7-2,TRBJ1-5
TGTGCCAGCAGCAACAGGGGGGGAAACTATGGCTACACCTTC,CASSNRGGNYGYTF,TRBD1,.,TRBV5-6,TRBJ1-2
TGTGCCAGTAGTGCCCTGGACAGAGGAGCAGATACGCAGTATTTT,CASSALDRGADTQYF,.,once,TRBV19,TRBJ2-3
TGTGCCAGTAGTCCTCTGACAGGGGGTGGGGAGACCCAGTACTTC,CASSPLTGGGETQYF,TRBD1,.,TRBV19,TRBJ2-5
TGTGCCAGCAGTGGACTAGGCGCATTGAACACTGAAGCTTTCTTT,CASSGLGALNTEAFF,.,.,TRBV2,TRBJ1-1
TGTGCCTGGAGTAGTTCGGGGAGGGGGAATGAAAAACTGTTTTTT,CAWSSSGRGNEKLFF,.,.,TRBV30,TRBJ1-4